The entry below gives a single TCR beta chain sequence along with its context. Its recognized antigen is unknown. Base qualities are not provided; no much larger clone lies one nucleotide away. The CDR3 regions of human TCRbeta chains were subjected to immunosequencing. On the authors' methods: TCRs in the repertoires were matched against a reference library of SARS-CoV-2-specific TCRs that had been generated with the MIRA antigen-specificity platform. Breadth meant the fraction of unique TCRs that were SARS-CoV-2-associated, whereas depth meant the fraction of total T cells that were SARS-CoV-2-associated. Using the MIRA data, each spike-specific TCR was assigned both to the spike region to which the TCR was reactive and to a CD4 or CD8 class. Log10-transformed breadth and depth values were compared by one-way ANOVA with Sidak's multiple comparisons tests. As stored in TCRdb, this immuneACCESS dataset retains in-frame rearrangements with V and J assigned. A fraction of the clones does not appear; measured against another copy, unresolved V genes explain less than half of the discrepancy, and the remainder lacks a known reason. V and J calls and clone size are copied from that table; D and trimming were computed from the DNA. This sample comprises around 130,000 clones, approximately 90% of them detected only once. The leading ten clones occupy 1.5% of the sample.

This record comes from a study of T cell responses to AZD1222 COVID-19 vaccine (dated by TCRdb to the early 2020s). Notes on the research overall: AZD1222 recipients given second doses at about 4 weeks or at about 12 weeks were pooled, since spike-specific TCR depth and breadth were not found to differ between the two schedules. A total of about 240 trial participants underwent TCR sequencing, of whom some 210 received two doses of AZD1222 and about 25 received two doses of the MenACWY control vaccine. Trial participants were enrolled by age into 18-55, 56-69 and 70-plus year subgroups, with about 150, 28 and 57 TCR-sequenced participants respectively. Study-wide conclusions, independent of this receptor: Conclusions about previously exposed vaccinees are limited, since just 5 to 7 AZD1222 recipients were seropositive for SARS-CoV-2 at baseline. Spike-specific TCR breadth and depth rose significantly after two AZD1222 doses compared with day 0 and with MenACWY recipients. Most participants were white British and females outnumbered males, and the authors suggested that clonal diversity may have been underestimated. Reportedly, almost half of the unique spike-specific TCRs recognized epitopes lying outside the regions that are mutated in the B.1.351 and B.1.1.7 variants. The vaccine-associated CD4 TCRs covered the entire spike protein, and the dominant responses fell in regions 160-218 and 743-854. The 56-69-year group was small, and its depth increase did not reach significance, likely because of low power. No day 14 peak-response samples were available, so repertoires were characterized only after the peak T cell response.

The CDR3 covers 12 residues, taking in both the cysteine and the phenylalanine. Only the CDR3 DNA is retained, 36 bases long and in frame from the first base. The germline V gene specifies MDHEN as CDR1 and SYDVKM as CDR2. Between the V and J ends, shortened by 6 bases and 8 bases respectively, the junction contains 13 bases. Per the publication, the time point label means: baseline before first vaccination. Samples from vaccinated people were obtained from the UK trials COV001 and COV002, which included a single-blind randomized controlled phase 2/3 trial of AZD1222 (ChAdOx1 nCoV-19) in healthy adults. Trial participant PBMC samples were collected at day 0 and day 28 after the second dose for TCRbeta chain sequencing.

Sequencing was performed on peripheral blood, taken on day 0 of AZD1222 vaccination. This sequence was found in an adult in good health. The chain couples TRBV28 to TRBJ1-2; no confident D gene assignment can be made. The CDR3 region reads CASSLIAGGYTF. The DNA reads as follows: TGTGCCAGCAGCTTGATCGCTGGAGGCTACACCTTC.